This T cell receptor beta chain was recorded in a study of blood T cells in healthy people across ages (dated by TCRdb to 2015 to 2017). Broadly, across the study: In model experiments, template switching captured roughly one uniquely barcoded TCR beta cDNA molecule for every two T cells. To avoid experimental bias, donors of different ages were spread randomly across the sequencing lanes. For two donors (one aged 18 to 29 and one aged 80 or older), the study analyzed two additional independent replicas of 1 million unique cDNA reads from the same blood draw. Age-related changes in TCR beta repertoire diversity were measured in the study by deep sequencing normalized with unique cDNA molecular identifiers. The donors were divided into four age groups: young (average about 15 years), middle-aged (approximately 39), aged (approximately 62) and long-lived (about 79).

The V end loses 4 bases and the J end loses 3 bases, and a stretch of 16 bases separates them. From the cysteine up to the phenylalanine, the CDR3 has a length of 16 residues. Just the 48-base CDR3 DNA is kept, in frame starting at base 1. CDR1 and CDR2, looked up from the germline V gene, are SGHTA and FQGNSA. What the research found in general, with its limitations: Because the CMV infection status of the donors was unknown, age-related changes in expanded clonotypes may potentially have been confounded. The long-lived group showed more naive CD4+ T cells, fewer expanded clones and increased TCR diversity than the aged group, suggesting age selection. There was a strong correlation between observed TCR beta diversity and the percentage of naive T cells measured by flow cytometry. Total diversity estimates from one million sequenced T cells were considered lower bounds and underestimates. As age increased, observed TCR beta diversity per million T cells dropped in a roughly linear way, and a significant reduction was already evident by age 40. Since profiling was done on bulk unsorted PBMCs, naive and antigen-experienced compartments could not be conclusively compared.

Donors were 30 to 45 systemically healthy Caucasian individuals from Russia aged 6 to 90 years. Ten milliliters of peripheral blood were drawn from each donor into EDTA-treated Vacutainer tubes. Ficoll-Paque density-gradient centrifugation was used to isolate PBMCs, with at least 7 million per sample. Trizol reagent was used to extract total RNA from PBMCs, with at least 5.5 micrograms per sample. For every donor, an aliquot of PBMCs went through flow cytometry to measure the percentages of naive CD45RAhigh/CD27high T cells. Preparation of the library involved 5' RACE. The sample was run on an Illumina HiSeq 2500. The second PCR ran for about 6 to 12 cycles and used a J-beta primer mix along with a sample-barcoded 5' primer. A unique molecular identifier was introduced onto each TCR beta cDNA molecule by a template-switch 5' adaptor carrying 12 random nucleotides. At least 2.5 million CDR3-containing paired-end reads were obtained from each sample. The Mint cDNA synthesis kit, primed by a TRBC-specific oligonucleotide, was used to synthesize first-strand cDNA from all RNA. Following uracil-DNA glycosylase treatment, all cDNA underwent a first 18-cycle PCR with the universal primers M1SS and BC2_uni_R. As for how the authors treated the data: Normalization of each sample was performed by random selection of 1 million high-quality reads, each carrying a distinct molecular identifier. Instead of being binned into consensus sequences, reads that shared molecular identifiers were thrown out. MiTCR, run with a Q25 quality threshold and the strictest error-elimination algorithm, handled CDR3 identification, clonotype clustering and error correction. A nonparametric unseen species model with Euler transformation was used to estimate a lower bound on total TCR beta diversity. The public sequencing data were trimmed at Q25 with fastp and processed into clonotypes with MiXCR by TCRdb, which kept only in-frame beta chains. When rows share a CDR3 protein, they turn into one entry using the most common DNA and genes. These V and J calls originate from TCRdb's pipeline instead of the authors' own analysis. The sample table lists approximately 770,000 distinct CDR3 sequences, about three fifths of them with a count of one. Around 20% of the sample rests with the top ten.

Regarding this clonotype: No antigen is known for it. Base qualities are not provided; no much larger clone lies one nucleotide away.

The clonotype comes from a man aged 30 to 45 in good health. Sequenced material: blood. The V and J genes are TRBV7-2 and TRBJ2-1; no D gene is confidently identified. The CDR3 has the sequence CASSYYAELDYNEQFF. The bases are TGTGCCAGCAGCTACTACGCCGAGCTCGACTACAATGAGCAGTTCTTC.